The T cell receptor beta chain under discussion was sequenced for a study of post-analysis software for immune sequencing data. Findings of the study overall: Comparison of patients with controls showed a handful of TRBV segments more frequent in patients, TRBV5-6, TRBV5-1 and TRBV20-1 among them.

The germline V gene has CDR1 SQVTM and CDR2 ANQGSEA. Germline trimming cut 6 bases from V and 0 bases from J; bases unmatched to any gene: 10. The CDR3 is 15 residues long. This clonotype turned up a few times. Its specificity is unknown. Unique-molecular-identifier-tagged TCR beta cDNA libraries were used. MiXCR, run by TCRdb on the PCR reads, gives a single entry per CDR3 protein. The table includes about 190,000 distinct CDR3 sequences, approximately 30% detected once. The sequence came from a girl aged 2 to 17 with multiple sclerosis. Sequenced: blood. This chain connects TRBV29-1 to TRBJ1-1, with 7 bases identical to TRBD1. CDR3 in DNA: TGCAGCGTAGGGGGACAGTTAAACCTGAACACTGAAGCTTTCTTT. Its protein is CSVGGQLNLNTEAFF.